These 21 T cell receptor beta chains originate from one sample sequenced in a study of cytomegalovirus exposure and HLA in healthy donors. Using immunoSEQ multiplex PCR, the repertoire was profiled, and TCRdb retains in-frame clones only, with some absent. The sample has 110,000 to 150,000 clones; around nine tenths are singletons. Sequenced material: PBMCs. The receptors shown here come from a woman between 18 and 29 years old in good health and CMV-seropositive.

The rearrangement links TRBV5-4 to TRBJ1-1; D not resolved. The germline V and J ends were trimmed by 0 bases and 1 base, with 16 bases remaining between them. Germline CDR1 and CDR2: SGHNT and YYREEE (reference sequence). The CDR3 runs to 17 residues. This chain's CDR3 is CASSLESVTLKNTEAFF. The CDR3 DNA is TGTGCCAGCAGCTTGGAATCGGTTACCTTAAAGAACACTGAAGCTTTCTTT.

The chain is built from TRBV7-9 and TRBJ1-6; D may be TRBD1 (5 bases). Germline V gene sequence: CDR1 SEHNR, CDR2 FQNEAQ (reference sequence). Trimming took 6 bases from V and 6 from J, leaving 18 bases between them. The CDR3 consists of 16 residues. The CDR3 protein is CASSSPSGKANSPLHF. CDR3 coding DNA: TGTGCCAGCAGTTCTCCCTCAGGGAAAGCTAATTCACCCCTCCACTTT.

V usage is TRBV27 and J usage is TRBJ1-1; no clear D. The CDR3 is 15 residues long. CDR1 is MNHEY and CDR2 is SMNVEV in the germline V gene (reference sequence). Trimming took off 3 bases at V and 4 bases at J, with 15 bases between the two ends. The CDR3 sequence: CASSFRGGLSTEAFF. As DNA, the CDR3 is TGTGCCAGCAGTTTCCGGGGAGGGTTGAGCACTGAAGCTTTCTTT.

The rearrangement links TRBV11-2 to TRBJ1-4; the D is unclear. Deletions cut 5 bases from V and 6 bases from J, with 16 bases between. This CDR3 contains 15 residues. Germline V gene lookup returns CDR1 SGHAT and CDR2 FQNNGV. CDR3 DNA sequence: TGTGCCAGCAGCCGATCGAGGGCGTTAGATGAAAAACTGTTTTTT. Protein sequence: CASSRSRALDEKLFF.

The rearrangement links TRBV7-9 to TRBJ1-2; tentative D call: TRBD1 (5 bases). The germline V gene has CDR1 SEHNR and CDR2 FQNEAQ (reference sequence). The CDR3 is 12 amino acids. Trimming removed 4 bases at V and 5 bases at J, with 8 bases between. The DNA for the CDR3 is TGTGCCAGCAGCTCCGACAGTTATGGCTACACCTTC. This sequence encodes CASSSDSYGYTF.

The chain links TRBV4-1 to TRBJ1-1; possibly TRBD1 for D (5 bases). CDR1 and CDR2 from the germline V gene are MGHRA and YSYEKL. V was trimmed by 4 bases and J by 4 bases, leaving 7 bases between them. The CDR3 consists of 12 residues. CDR3 residues: CASSLGVTEAFF. CDR3 in DNA: TGCGCCAGCAGCCTAGGGGTCACTGAAGCTTTCTTT.

This chain uses TRBV28 with TRBJ2-7; 8 nucleotides align to TRBD2. V lost 6 bases to trimming and J lost 3 bases; unmatched junction nucleotides: 10. Germline V gene lookup returns CDR1 MDHEN and CDR2 SYDVKM. The CDR3 is 15 residues long. The CDR3 is CASSPPGTRSYEQYF. The CDR3 DNA reads as TGTGCCAGCAGCCCCCCCGGGACTAGGAGCTACGAGCAGTACTTC.

CDR3 in amino acids: CASRSLTSGQQFF. The CDR3 nucleotides read TGCGCCAGCCGTTCTTTAACTAGCGGACAGCAGTTCTTC. The chain couples TRBV5-1 to TRBJ2-1; 8 bases align to TRBD2. The CDR3 is 13 amino acids. V shed 7 bases, J shed 11 bases, and the junction held 11 bases outside the gene matches. Germline CDR1 SGHRS, CDR2 YFSETQ. Full variable domain (missing parts from reference TRBV5-1 and TRBJ2-1): KAGVTQTPRYLIKTRGQQVTLSCSPISGHRSVSWYQQTPGQGLQFLFEYFSETQRNKGNFPGRFSGRQFSNSRSEMNVSTLELGDSALYLCASRSLTSGQQFFGPGTRLTVL.

The chain carries TRBV15 and TRBJ1-1, with D possibly TRBD1 on 6 matching bases. V lost 5 bases and J 0 bases, leaving 10 bases between the germline ends. The germline gives CDR1 LNHNV, CDR2 YYDKDF (reference sequence). This CDR3 has 14 amino acids. The CDR3 region has the DNA TGTGCCACCAGCGGGACAAGCATGAACACTGAAGCTTTCTTT. The encoded protein is CATSGTSMNTEAFF.

The chain couples TRBV5-1 to TRBJ1-1, with 8 bases lining up with TRBD1. J was trimmed by 10 bases and V by 0 bases; bases with no gene match: 8. CDR3 length: 14 residues. CDR1 is SGHRS, CDR2 YFSETQ, per germline. CDR3 nucleotide sequence: TGCGCCAGCAGCTTGGGCGGGCAGGGGGCCGTAGCTTTCTTT. As protein: CASSLGGQGAVAFF. The whole variable domain, remainder taken from reference TRBV5-1 and TRBJ1-1, is KAGVTQTPRYLIKTRGQQVTLSCSPISGHRSVSWYQQTPGQGLQFLFEYFSETQRNKGNFPGRFSGRQFSNSRSEMNVSTLELGDSALYLCASSLGGQGAVAFFGQGTRLTVV.

This clone was found once. V gene TRBV7-9 combines with J gene TRBJ1-1; D is unresolved. Germline V gene sequence: CDR1 SEHNR, CDR2 FQNEAQ (reference sequence). The CDR3 is 15 amino acids. With 5 bases removed from V and 1 base from J, the gap between germline ends came to 14 bases. The CDR3: CASSPGRVSNTEAFF. Written as DNA, the CDR3 is TGTGCCAGCAGCCCGGGGAGGGTTTCGAACACTGAAGCTTTCTTT.

The chain joins TRBV18 to TRBJ1-2, with TRBD1 as a possible D gene (6 bases). The CDR3 is made up of 16 amino acids. With 5 bases removed from V and 5 bases from J, the gap between germline ends came to 21 bases. Germline lookup yields CDR1 KGHSH and CDR2 LQKENI. CDR3 loop: CASSASLDSKGYGYTF. CDR3 bases: TGTGCCAGCTCAGCATCCCTGGACAGTAAGGGGTATGGCTACACCTTC.

As regards this clone: Distinct nucleotide sequences in the sample also encode this CDR3. The chain has TRBV28 and TRBJ2-7; D is unresolved. CDR1 is MDHEN, CDR2 SYDVKM, per germline. CDR3 length: 11 amino acids. Trimming took 6 bases from V and 0 from J, leaving 3 bases between them. In DNA, the CDR3 is TGTGCCAGCAGCTCCTCCTACGAGCAGTACTTC. It codes for CASSSSYEQYF.

The rearrangement uses TRBV28 and TRBJ2-7; 9 bases map to TRBD1. After removal of 5 bases from V and 5 bases from J, the junction contained 7 bases not matched to a gene. Germline V gene data show CDR1 as MDHEN and CDR2 as SYDVKM. The CDR3 length is 14 residues. In nucleotides, the CDR3 is TGTGCCAGCAGTCCCGGACAGGGGAGCAACGAGCAGTACTTC. Translating it yields CASSPGQGSNEQYF.

The chain joins TRBV27 to TRBJ2-7, with D tentatively TRBD2 (6 bases). The CDR3 has 16 residues. The germline CDR1 and CDR2 sequences are MNHEY and SMNVEV (reference sequence). The ends were cut back, 5 bases at V and 1 base at J, with 18 bases in the middle. The CDR3 sequence is CASSLGRGGYSYEQYF. CDR3 nucleotide sequence: TGTGCCAGCAGTCTAGGACGGGGAGGATATTCCTACGAGCAGTACTTC.

This sequence joins TRBV6-1 and TRBJ1-4, with 9 bases matching TRBD1. CDR1 is MNHNS and CDR2 is SASEGT in the germline V gene. The ends lost 10 bases at V and 6 bases at J; junction bases unmatched: 9. CDR3 length equals 14 residues. CDR3 in amino acids: CATSGTGNYEKLFF. For the CDR3, the DNA is TGTGCCACCTCCGGGACAGGGAATTATGAAAAACTGTTTTTT.

V usage is TRBV7-9 and J usage is TRBJ1-6; unclear D gene. The germline V gene has CDR1 SEHNR and CDR2 FQNEAQ (reference sequence). The V and J ends lost 5 bases and 7 bases respectively, with 12 bases between them. This CDR3 spans 14 amino acids. The CDR3 nucleotides read TGTGCCAGCAGCGCTAGGGAGCACAATTCACCCCTCCACTTT. This translates into CASSAREHNSPLHF. The variable domain in full, completed from reference TRBV7-9 and TRBJ1-6, reads DTGVSQNPRHKITKRGQNVTFRCDPISEHNRLYWYRQTLGQGPEFLTYFQNEAQLEKSRLLSDRFSAERPKGSFSTLEIQRTEQGDSAMYLCASSAREHNSPLHFGNGTRLTVT.

As to this clone: A junction end diverges from the germline sequence, so it may reflect a read error. V and J are TRBV7-7 and TRBJ2-5; 10 bases agree with TRBD2. The CDR3 runs to 15 residues. The V gene's germline CDR1 is SSHAT and CDR2 FNYEAQ (reference sequence). CDR3 in amino acids: CASSLGLAGVETQYF. The CDR3 bases are TGTGCTAGCAGCTTAGGGCTAGCGGGAGTTGAGACCCAGTACTTC.

The V and J genes are TRBV10-3 and TRBJ2-7, with D maybe TRBD2 (6 bases). Trimming stripped 8 bases from V and 0 bases from J, with 8 bases between. CDR1 and CDR2 (germline): ENHRY, SYGVKD. The CDR3 runs to 12 residues. Written as DNA, the CDR3 is TGTGCCATCTCGCGGGGCTCCTACGAGCAGTACTTC. It codes for CAISRGSYEQYF.

This clone was observed once. This chain links TRBV19 with TRBJ1-1; 9 positions match TRBD1. With 5 bases clipped from V and 10 bases from J, the junction kept 20 bases outside the gene matches. From germline, CDR1 is LNHDA and CDR2 SQIVND (reference sequence). The CDR3 covers 17 residues. The CDR3 sequence: CASSPFQGQGIGSGAFF. CDR3 nucleotides: TGTGCCAGTAGTCCATTTCAAGGACAGGGGATCGGTAGTGGAGCTTTCTTT.

The rearrangement uses TRBV28 and TRBJ1-5; TRBD1 matches at 8 bases. The CDR3 extends over 15 amino acids. Germline values: CDR1 MDHEN, CDR2 SYDVKM. After removal of 6 bases from V and 5 bases from J, the junction contained 9 bases not matched to a gene. The CDR3 sequence is CASRHTGGEYQPQHF. CDR3 DNA: TGTGCCAGCAGGCATACAGGGGGGGAATATCAGCCCCAGCATTTT.